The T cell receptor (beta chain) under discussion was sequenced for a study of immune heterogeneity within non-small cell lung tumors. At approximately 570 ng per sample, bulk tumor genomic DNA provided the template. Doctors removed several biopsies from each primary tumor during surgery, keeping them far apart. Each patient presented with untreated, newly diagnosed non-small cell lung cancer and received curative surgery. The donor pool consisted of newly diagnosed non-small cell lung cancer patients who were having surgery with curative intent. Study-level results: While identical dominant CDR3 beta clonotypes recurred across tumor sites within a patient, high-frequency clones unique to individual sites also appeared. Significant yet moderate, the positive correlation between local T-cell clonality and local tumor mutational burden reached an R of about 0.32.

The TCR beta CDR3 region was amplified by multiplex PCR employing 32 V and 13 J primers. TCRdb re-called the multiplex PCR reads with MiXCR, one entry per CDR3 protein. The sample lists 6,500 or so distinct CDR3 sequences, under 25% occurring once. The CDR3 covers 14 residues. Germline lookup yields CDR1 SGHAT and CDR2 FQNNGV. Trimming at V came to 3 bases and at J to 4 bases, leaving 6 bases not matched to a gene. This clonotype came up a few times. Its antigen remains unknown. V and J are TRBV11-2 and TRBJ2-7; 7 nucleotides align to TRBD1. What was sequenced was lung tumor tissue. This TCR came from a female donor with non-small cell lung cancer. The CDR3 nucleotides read TGTGCCAGCAGCTTGGGTAACAGGGGTTACGAGCAGTACTTC. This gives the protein CASSLGNRGYEQYF.